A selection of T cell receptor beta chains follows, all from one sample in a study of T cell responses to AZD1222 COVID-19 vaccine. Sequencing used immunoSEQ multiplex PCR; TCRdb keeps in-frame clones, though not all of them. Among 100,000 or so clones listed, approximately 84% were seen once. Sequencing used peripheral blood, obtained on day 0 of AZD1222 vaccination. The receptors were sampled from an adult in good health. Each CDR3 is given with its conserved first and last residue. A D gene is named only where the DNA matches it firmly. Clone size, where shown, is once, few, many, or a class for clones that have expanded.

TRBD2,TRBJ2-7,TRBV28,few,CASSRRGLAGPYEQYF,TGTGCCAGCAGCCGACGGGGACTAGCGGGACCCTACGAGCAGTACTTC
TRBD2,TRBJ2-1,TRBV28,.,CASTPPGLAGNEQFF,TGTGCCAGCACCCCCCCGGGACTAGCGGGCAATGAGCAGTTCTTC
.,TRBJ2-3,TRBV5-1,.,CASSSVVGLWEDTQYF,TGCGCCAGCAGCTCTGTTGTGGGTTTATGGGAAGATACGCAGTATTTT
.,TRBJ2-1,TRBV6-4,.,CASSDSFIGSYNEQFF,TGTGCCAGCAGTGACTCGTTTATCGGCTCCTACAATGAGCAGTTCTTC
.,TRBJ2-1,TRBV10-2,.,CASGTQVDIYNEQFF,TGCGCCAGTGGGACGCAGGTTGACATTTACAATGAGCAGTTCTTC
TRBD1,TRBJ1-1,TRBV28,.,CASSGTGLGNTEAFF,TGTGCCAGCAGTGGGACAGGGTTGGGGAACACTGAAGCTTTCTTT
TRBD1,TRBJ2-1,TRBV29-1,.,CSVEYRDRGYNEQFF,TGCAGCGTTGAATACCGCGACAGGGGTTACAATGAGCAGTTCTTC
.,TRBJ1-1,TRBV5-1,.,CASSLGKDRNEAFF,TGCGCCAGCAGCTTAGGGAAGGACAGAAATGAAGCTTTCTTT
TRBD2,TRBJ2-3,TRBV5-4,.,CASSKGLAGATDTQYF,TGTGCCAGCAGCAAGGGACTAGCGGGGGCCACAGATACGCAGTATTTT
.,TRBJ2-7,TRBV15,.,CATSSRTVDYEQYF,TGTGCCACCAGCAGTAGGACGGTAGACTACGAGCAGTACTTC
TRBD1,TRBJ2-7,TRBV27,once,CASSLTQGAWHEQYF,TGTGCCAGCAGTTTAACACAGGGGGCATGGCACGAGCAGTACTTC
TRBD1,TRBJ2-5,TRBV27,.,CASSSPRDRGGTQYF,TGTGCCAGCAGTTCCCCCAGAGACAGGGGAGGGACCCAGTACTTC
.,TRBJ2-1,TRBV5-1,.,CASSLGDKNNEQFF,TGCGCCAGCAGCTTGGGAGATAAGAACAATGAGCAGTTCTTC
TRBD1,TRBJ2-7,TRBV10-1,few,CASSSRGLDEQYF,TGCGCCAGCAGTAGCAGGGGGCTCGACGAGCAGTACTTC
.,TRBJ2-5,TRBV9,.,CASSPNTGRETQYF,TGTGCCAGCAGCCCCAATACAGGGCGGGAGACCCAGTACTTC
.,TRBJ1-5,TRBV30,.,CAWSGGTRNQPQHF,TGTGCCTGGAGTGGAGGGACACGGAATCAGCCCCAGCATTTT
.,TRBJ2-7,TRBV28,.,CASSFEQRTYEQYF,TGTGCCAGCAGTTTTGAACAGAGGACCTACGAGCAGTACTTC
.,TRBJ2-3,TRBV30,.,CAWRDTHRYTQYF,TGTGCCTGGAGGGACACCCACAGATATACGCAGTATTTT
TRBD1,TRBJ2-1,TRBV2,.,CASWGRDRGYNEQFF,TGTGCCAGCTGGGGCCGGGACAGGGGCTACAATGAGCAGTTCTTC
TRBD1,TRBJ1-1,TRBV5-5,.,CASSLAGDRVYTEAFF,TGTGCCAGCAGCTTGGCTGGGGACAGGGTATATACTGAAGCTTTCTTT
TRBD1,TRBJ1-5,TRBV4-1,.,CASSHLGQGSNQPQHF,TGCGCCAGCAGCCACTTAGGACAGGGGAGCAATCAGCCCCAGCATTTT
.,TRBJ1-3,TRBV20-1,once,CSARAMGRSLGNTIYF,TGCAGTGCTCGTGCAATGGGGAGATCGCTTGGAAACACCATATATTTT
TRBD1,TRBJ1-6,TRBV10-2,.,CATTGTGNSPLHF,TGCGCCACCACCGGGACAGGGAATTCACCCCTCCACTTT
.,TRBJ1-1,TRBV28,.,CASSLRQEAFF,TGTGCCAGCAGTCTGCGACAGGAAGCTTTCTTT
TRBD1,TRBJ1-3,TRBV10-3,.,CAISGDSSGNTIYF,TGTGCCATCAGTGGGGACAGCTCTGGAAACACCATATATTTT
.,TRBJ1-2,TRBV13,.,CASSPWTTSNYGYTF,TGTGCCAGCAGCCCATGGACAACGTCTAACTATGGCTACACCTTC
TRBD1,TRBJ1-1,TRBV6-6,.,CASSWTQTGMNTEAFF,TGTGCCAGCAGTTGGACTCAGACAGGGATGAACACTGAAGCTTTCTTT
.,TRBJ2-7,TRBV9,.,CASSPSWGEQYF,TGTGCCAGCAGTCCCAGCTGGGGTGAGCAGTACTTC
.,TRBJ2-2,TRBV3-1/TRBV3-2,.,CASSRMPTNTGELFF,TGTGCCAGCAGCCGGATGCCAACGAACACCGGGGAGCTGTTTTTT
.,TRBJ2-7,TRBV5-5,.,CASSFWNSYEQYF,TGTGCCAGCAGCTTTTGGAATTCCTACGAGCAGTACTTC
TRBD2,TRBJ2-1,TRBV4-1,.,CASSQEGSGRAYNEQFF,TGCGCCAGCAGCCAAGAGGGAAGCGGGAGGGCCTACAATGAGCAGTTCTTC
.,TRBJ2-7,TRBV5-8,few,CASSPLLWGSSYEQYF,TGTGCCAGCAGCCCACTTTTATGGGGGAGTTCCTACGAGCAGTACTTC
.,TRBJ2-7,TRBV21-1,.,CASSKTPGQGCEQYF,TGTGCCAGCAGCAAAACCCCGGGGCAGGGGTGCGAGCAGTACTTC
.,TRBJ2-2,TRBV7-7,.,CASSLVVNTGELFF,TGTGCCAGCAGCTTAGTTGTAAACACCGGGGAGCTGTTTTTT
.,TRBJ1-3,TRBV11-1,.,CASSGYPWGSGNTIYF,TGTGCCAGCAGCGGCTATCCATGGGGCTCTGGAAACACCATATATTTT
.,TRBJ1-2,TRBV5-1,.,CASSLGGTGYYGYTF,TGCGCCAGCAGCTTGGGGGGCACAGGGTACTATGGCTACACCTTC
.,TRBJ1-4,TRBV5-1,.,CASSLGQELFF,TGCGCCAGCAGCTTGGGTCAGGAACTGTTTTTT
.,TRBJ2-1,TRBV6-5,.,CATQILVEEQFF,TGTGCCACCCAAATCCTTGTAGAGGAGCAGTTCTTC
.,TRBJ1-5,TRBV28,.,CASSLSTGYQPQHF,TGTGCCAGCAGTTTAAGCACAGGGTATCAGCCCCAGCATTTT
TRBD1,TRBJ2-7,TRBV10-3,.,CAISEEQGAQEQYF,TGTGCCATCAGTGAGGAACAGGGGGCACAAGAGCAGTACTTC
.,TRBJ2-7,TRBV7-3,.,CASSLTIDAEQYF,TGTGCCAGCAGCTTAACGATTGATGCCGAGCAGTACTTC
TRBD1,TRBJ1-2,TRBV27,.,CASSLSQAAGGYGYTF,TGTGCCAGCAGTTTATCGCAGGCGGCAGGGGGCTATGGCTACACCTTC
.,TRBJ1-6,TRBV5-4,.,CASSLYGLYNSPLHF,TGTGCCAGCAGCTTGTATGGACTCTATAATTCACCCCTCCACTTT
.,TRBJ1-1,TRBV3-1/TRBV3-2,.,CASSQKGGAFF,TGTGCCAGCAGCCAGAAGGGGGGAGCTTTCTTT
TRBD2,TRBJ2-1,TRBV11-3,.,CASSPRLAGANEQFF,TGTGCCAGCAGCCCCAGACTAGCGGGAGCCAATGAGCAGTTCTTC
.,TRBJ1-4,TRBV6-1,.,CASSAQFGATNEKLFF,TGTGCCAGCAGTGCCCAATTCGGTGCAACTAATGAAAAACTGTTTTTT
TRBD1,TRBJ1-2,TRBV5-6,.,CASSLGPSGQGQDSYTF,TGTGCCAGCAGCTTGGGTCCCAGCGGACAGGGGCAAGACAGCTACACCTTC
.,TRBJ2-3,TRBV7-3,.,CASSPTGLALPDTQYF,TGTGCCAGCAGCCCCACTGGGCTAGCTTTGCCAGATACGCAGTATTTT
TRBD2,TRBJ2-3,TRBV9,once,CASSPRGGGNTDTQYF,TGTGCCAGCAGCCCTCGGGGGGGCGGGAACACAGATACGCAGTATTTT
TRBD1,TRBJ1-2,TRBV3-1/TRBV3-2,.,CASSPGTGVYGYTF,TGTGCCAGCAGCCCCGGGACAGGGGTATACGGCTACACCTTC
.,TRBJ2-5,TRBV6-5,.,CATQLSGGGATQYF,TGTGCCACCCAGCTCTCAGGGGGAGGCGCGACCCAGTACTTC
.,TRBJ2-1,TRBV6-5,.,CASDTMPYNEQFF,TGTGCCAGCGATACAATGCCCTACAATGAGCAGTTCTTC
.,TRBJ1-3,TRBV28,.,CASMVPQASSGNTIYF,TGTGCCAGCATGGTACCCCAGGCCAGTTCTGGAAACACCATATATTTT
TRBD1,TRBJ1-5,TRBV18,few,CASSLQRTGDQPQHF,TGTGCCAGCTCACTCCAGCGGACAGGCGATCAGCCCCAGCATTTT
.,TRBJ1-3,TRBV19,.,CASSGAGNTIYF,TGTGCCAGTAGCGGGGCTGGAAACACCATATATTTT
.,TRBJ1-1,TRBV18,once,CASSPVNVVNTEAFF,TGTGCCAGCTCACCAGTTAACGTAGTGAACACTGAAGCTTTCTTT
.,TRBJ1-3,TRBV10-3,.,CAIRGGGTGNTIYF,TGTGCCATCAGGGGTGGGGGAACTGGAAACACCATATATTTT